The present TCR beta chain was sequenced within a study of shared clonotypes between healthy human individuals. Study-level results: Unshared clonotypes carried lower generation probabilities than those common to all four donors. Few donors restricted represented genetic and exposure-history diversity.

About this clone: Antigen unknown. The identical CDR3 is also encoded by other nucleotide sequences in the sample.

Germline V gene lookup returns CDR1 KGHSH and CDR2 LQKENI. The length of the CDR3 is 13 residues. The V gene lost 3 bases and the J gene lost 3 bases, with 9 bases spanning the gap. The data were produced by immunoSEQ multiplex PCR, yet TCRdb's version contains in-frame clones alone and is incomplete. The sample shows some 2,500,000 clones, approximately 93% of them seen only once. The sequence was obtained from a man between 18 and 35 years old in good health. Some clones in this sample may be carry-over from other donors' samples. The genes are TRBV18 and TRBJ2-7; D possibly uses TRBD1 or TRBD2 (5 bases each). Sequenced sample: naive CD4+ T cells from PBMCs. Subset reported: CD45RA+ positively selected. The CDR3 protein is CASSPGPNYEQYF. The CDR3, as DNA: TGTGCCAGCTCACCGGGACCAAACTACGAGCAGTACTTC. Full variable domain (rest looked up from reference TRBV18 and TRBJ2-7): NAGVMQNPRHLVRRRGQEARLRCSPMKGHSHVYWYRQLPEEGLKFMVYLQKENIIDESGMPKERFSAEFPKEGPSILRIQQVVRGDSAAYFCASSPGPNYEQYFGPGTRLTVT.